These 18 T cell receptor beta chains originate from one sample sequenced in a study of cytomegalovirus exposure and HLA in healthy donors. In the PCR, 60 Vbeta and 13 Jbeta primers were used. Assay: immunoSEQ multiplex PCR; the TCRdb copy retains only in-frame clones and omits some. The sample has under 200,000 clones; 73% are singletons. The sequenced material came from PBMCs. Receptor source: a woman in her late teens or twenties in good health and CMV-seropositive.

The genes are TRBV25-1 and TRBJ2-3, with TRBD2 matching over 10 bases. Germline lookup yields CDR1 MGHDK and CDR2 SYGVNS. CDR3 length equals 14 residues. The trim removed 8 bases at V and 4 bases at J, leaving 6 bases unmatched. CDR3 loop: CASPSGGAADTQYF. CDR3 DNA sequence: TGTGCCAGCCCCAGCGGGGGGGCGGCAGATACGCAGTATTTT.

The genes are TRBV4-1 and TRBJ2-4; tentative D call: TRBD1 (5 bases). Between the trimmed V and J ends, which lost 3 bases and 8 bases, there was a span of 14 bases. CDR1 is MGHRA and CDR2 is YSYEKL in the germline V gene. This CDR3 comprises 14 residues. The CDR3 DNA reads TGCGCCAGCAGCCACACGACAGCTGGGGACATTCAGTACTTC. This sequence encodes CASSHTTAGDIQYF.

The V call is TRBV9, the J call TRBJ2-2, with D perhaps matching TRBD1 (5 bases). Germline V lookup: CDR1 SGDLS, CDR2 YYNGEE. V was clipped by 10 bases and J by 0 bases, with 10 bases between them. The CDR3 runs 13 residues. The CDR3 here is CASEGANTGELFF. The CDR3 nucleotides read TGTGCCTCGGAAGGGGCGAACACCGGGGAGCTGTTTTTT. Supplemented by reference TRBV9 and TRBJ2-2, the full variable domain reads DSGVTQTPKHLITATGQRVTLRCSPRSGDLSVYWYQQSLDQGLQFLIQYYNGEERAKGNILERFSAQQFPDLHSELNLSSLELGDSALYFCASEGANTGELFFGEGSRLTVL.

The chain is built from TRBV18 and TRBJ1-1; perhaps TRBD1 as D (5 bases). V lost 5 bases and J lost 0, with 13 bases in between. The CDR3 sequence is 15 residues long. CDR1 and CDR2 from the germline V gene are KGHSH and LQKENI. CDR3: CASSKIKGLNTEAFF. The CDR3 nucleotides are TGTGCCAGCTCAAAGATTAAGGGGCTGAACACTGAAGCTTTCTTT. The whole variable domain, filled in from reference TRBV18 and TRBJ1-1, reads NAGVMQNPRHLVRRRGQEARLRCSPMKGHSHVYWYRQLPEEGLKFMVYLQKENIIDESGMPKERFSAEFPKEGPSILRIQQVVRGDSAAYFCASSKIKGLNTEAFFGQGTRLTVV.

This chain connects TRBV4-2 to TRBJ2-5, with 10 bases lining up with TRBD2. The CDR3 length is 15 residues. Germline V gives CDR1 LGHNA, CDR2 YNFKEQ. V lost 4 bases and J lost 4; bases outside the gene matches: 6. The CDR3 DNA is TGTGCCAGCAGCCCAGCCGGGACTAGCGCAGAGACCCAGTACTTC. It is translated as CASSPAGTSAETQYF.

V gene TRBV4-1 combines with J gene TRBJ1-1; no firm D call. Germline values: CDR1 MGHRA, CDR2 YSYEKL. The V and J ends lost 3 bases and 5 bases respectively, with 10 bases between them. This CDR3 is built from 13 residues. CDR3 protein: CASSQRRGTEAFF. CDR3 nucleotides: TGCGCCAGCAGCCAGCGACGGGGTACTGAAGCTTTCTTT.

V usage is TRBV6-5 and J usage is TRBJ2-3; tentatively, D is TRBD2 (6 bases). CDR1 is MNHEY and CDR2 is SVGAGI in the germline V gene. With 6 bases removed from V and 4 bases from J, the gap between germline ends came to 17 bases. CDR3 length equals 15 residues. This CDR3 reads CASRQGGASPDTQYF. CDR3 nucleotide sequence: TGTGCCAGCAGGCAGGGCGGGGCTAGTCCAGATACGCAGTATTTT.

This clone was seen once. This chain connects TRBV7-2 to TRBJ1-5; possible D gene TRBD1, 5 bases. Trimming cost V 1 base and J 3 bases, with 10 bases left between them. Germline V gene sequence: CDR1 SGHTA, CDR2 FQGNSA. This CDR3 has 15 amino acids. CDR3 in DNA: TGTGCCAGCAGCTTAGTATCAGGGTTCAATCAGCCCCAGCATTTT. Translation gives CASSLVSGFNQPQHF.

The chain is built from TRBV7-2 and TRBJ2-1, with 8 bases aligning to TRBD1. The J segment lost 3 bases and the V segment lost 2 bases, leaving 9 bases of the junction unmatched. Germline CDR1 reads SGHTA; CDR2 reads FQGNSA. The CDR3 length is 17 residues. The CDR3 DNA is TGTGCCAGCAGCTTAAGTATGCCTGGACAGGGCTACAATGAGCAGTTCTTC. It encodes CASSLSMPGQGYNEQFF.

The genes are TRBV27 and TRBJ2-7; 7 bases are a match to TRBD2. CDR1 MNHEY and CDR2 SMNVEV come from the germline V gene (reference sequence). The ends lost 3 bases at V and 3 bases at J; junction bases unmatched: 2. The CDR3 contains 13 residues. The CDR3 region has the DNA TGTGCCAGCAGTTTGAGCGGGGTCTACGAGCAGTACTTC. It encodes CASSLSGVYEQYF.

The chain links TRBV4-2 to TRBJ1-1; weak D call: TRBD1 (6 bases). V dropped 0 bases and J dropped 9 bases, with 8 bases sitting between them. Germline values: CDR1 LGHNA, CDR2 YNFKEQ. The CDR3 totals 12 residues. For the CDR3, the DNA is TGTGCCAGCAGCCAAGAAACAGGGAAAGCTTTCTTT. As protein: CASSQETGKAFF.

This clone came up once. V usage is TRBV9 and J usage is TRBJ1-2; D is unresolved. The CDR3 is 12 amino acids. Germline values: CDR1 SGDLS, CDR2 YYNGEE. Between the trimmed V and J ends, which lost 4 bases and 7 bases, there was a span of 11 bases. CDR3 protein: CASSLPLSGYTF. Here the CDR3 DNA reads TGTGCCAGCAGCCTCCCTTTGAGTGGCTACACCTTC.

J is TRBJ1-2 and V is TRBV6-1; no definite D call. Trimming left V 6 bases short and J 8 bases short, with 10 bases between. The CDR3 is 11 amino acids. Germline assignment: CDR1 MNHNS and CDR2 SASEGT. DNA for the CDR3: TGTGCCAGCAGACCCGCCCGGGGCTACACCTTC. This codes for CASRPARGYTF.

There are a few counts of this clone. The chain links TRBV6-6 to TRBJ1-5; D is undetermined. The CDR3 has 13 residues. CDR1 is MNHNY and CDR2 is SVGAGI in the germline V gene (reference sequence). The V end was cut by 9 bases, the J end by 3 bases, with 12 bases between. In nucleotides, the CDR3 is TGTGCCAGTTCGGGGATGAACAATCAGCCCCAGCATTTT. This gives the protein CASSGMNNQPQHF.

The chain couples TRBV5-4 to TRBJ2-3; D not certain. This CDR3 has 12 amino acids. Germline CDR1 and CDR2: SGHNT and YYREEE (reference sequence). V lost 4 bases to trimming and J lost 6 bases, with 9 bases between them. As DNA, the CDR3 is TGTGCCAGCAGCCCAACCGGGGATACGCAGTATTTT. Protein: CASSPTGDTQYF. The whole variable domain, remainder taken from reference TRBV5-4 and TRBJ2-3, is ETGVTQSPTHLIKTRGQQVTLRCSSQSGHNTVSWYQQALGQGPQFIFQYYREEENGRGNFPPRFSGLQFPNYSSELNVNALELDDSALYLCASSPTGDTQYFGPGTRLTVL.

This sequence joins TRBV10-3 and TRBJ2-1, with 13 positions matching TRBD2. The CDR3 extends over 17 amino acids. Germline CDR1 is ENHRY and CDR2 is SYGVKD. After removal of 6 bases from V and 0 bases from J, the junction contained 5 bases not matched to a gene. The CDR3 loop is CAIRGTSGEGSYNEQFF. The CDR3 coding sequence is TGTGCCATCAGGGGGACTAGCGGGGAGGGCTCCTACAATGAGCAGTTCTTC.

For this clone: This sample includes further DNA sequences coding for the same CDR3. The V gene is TRBV5-1, the J gene TRBJ2-2; D uncertain. V lost 1 base, J lost 6 bases, and 13 bases lay in between. The CDR3 is 15 amino acids. Germline V CDR1 and CDR2: SGHRS, YFSETQ. The CDR3: CASSLRPGRSGELFF. The DNA of the CDR3 is TGCGCCAGCAGCTTGCGTCCGGGTCGGTCCGGGGAGCTGTTTTTT. Full variable domain (missing parts from reference TRBV5-1 and TRBJ2-2): KAGVTQTPRYLIKTRGQQVTLSCSPISGHRSVSWYQQTPGQGLQFLFEYFSETQRNKGNFPGRFSGRQFSNSRSEMNVSTLELGDSALYLCASSLRPGRSGELFFGEGSRLTVL.

This clone was seen a few times. This chain links TRBV14 with TRBJ2-1, with 14 bases matching TRBD2. The V and J ends lost 6 bases and 11 bases, in that order; junction bases with no gene match: 6. The length of the CDR3 is 14 residues. Germline V gene sequence: CDR1 SGHDN, CDR2 FVKESK. The CDR3 DNA reads TGTGCCAGCAGTCTGACTAGCGGGGGGGCCAAGCAGTTCTTC. It translates to CASSLTSGGAKQFF. Together with reference TRBV14 and TRBJ2-1, the CDR3 gives the full variable domain: EAGVTQFPSHSVIEKGQTVTLRCDPISGHDNLYWYRRVMGKEIKFLLHFVKESKQDESGMPNNRFLAERTGGTYSTLKVQPAELEDSGVYFCASSLTSGGAKQFFGPGTRLTVL.